The rows below give T cell receptor beta chains drawn from one sample of a study of shared clonotypes between healthy human individuals. Measured with immunoSEQ multiplex PCR; TCRdb has only the in-frame clones, and not every one. Among about 600,000 clones listed, nearly 98% were seen once. Sequencing was carried out using naive CD8+ T cells sorted from blood. The source of these receptors is a man in his thirties or forties in good health. CDR3s include the opening cysteine and the closing phenylalanine or tryptophan. D genes are given only for firm matches. A clone size is listed for some rows: how often the clone was seen (once, few, many), or a class if it is expanded.

D: .; length: 12; V: TRBV6-5; J: TRBJ2-1; size: .; CDR3: CASSYGLDEQFF; DNA: TGTGCCAGCAGTTACGGGTTGGATGAGCAGTTCTTC
D: TRBD1; length: 15; V: TRBV27; J: TRBJ2-7; size: .; CDR3: CASTTLGTGIYEQYF; DNA: TGTGCCAGCACCACCTTGGGGACAGGAATCTACGAGCAGTACTTC
D: .; length: 15; V: TRBV7-9; J: TRBJ2-7; size: .; CDR3: CASSSRVGQPYEQYF; DNA: TGTGCCAGCAGCTCCCGCGTCGGACAGCCCTACGAGCAGTACTTC
D: .; length: 11; V: TRBV20-1; J: TRBJ2-7; size: .; CDR3: CSAEWGYEQYF; DNA: TGCAGTGCAGAGTGGGGCTACGAGCAGTACTTC
D: TRBD2; length: 17; V: TRBV5-5; J: TRBJ2-7; size: .; CDR3: CASSSGPPYREGHEQYF; DNA: TGTGCCAGCAGCTCGGGCCCCCCGTACCGGGAGGGACATGAGCAGTACTTC
D: .; length: 14; V: TRBV5-5; J: TRBJ1-2; size: .; CDR3: CASSLETAWDGYTF; DNA: TGTGCCAGCAGCTTGGAGACCGCGTGGGATGGCTACACCTTC
D: .; length: 14; V: TRBV4-1; J: TRBJ2-7; size: .; CDR3: CASSQDTSSYEQYF; DNA: TGCGCCAGCAGCCAAGATACTAGCTCCTACGAGCAGTACTTC
D: TRBD1; length: 15; V: TRBV27; J: TRBJ2-7; size: .; CDR3: CASNQHRGSIHEQYF; DNA: TGTGCCAGCAACCAACACAGGGGTTCGATCCACGAGCAGTACTTC
D: .; length: 14; V: TRBV27; J: TRBJ2-2; size: .; CDR3: CASSGDINTGELFF; DNA: TGTGCCAGCAGCGGGGACATAAACACCGGGGAGCTGTTTTTT
D: .; length: 13; V: TRBV29-1; J: TRBJ1-2; size: once; CDR3: CSVVGQGHYGYTF; DNA: TGCAGCGTCGTCGGGCAGGGGCACTATGGCTACACCTTC
D: TRBD2; length: 17; V: TRBV19; J: TRBJ2-1; size: .; CDR3: CASSISSGRAGRNEQFF; DNA: TGTGCCAGTAGTATTTCTAGCGGGAGGGCCGGGCGGAATGAGCAGTTCTTC
D: .; length: 15; V: TRBV6-6; J: TRBJ2-5; size: once; CDR3: CASSYVQTRGETQYF; DNA: TGTGCCAGCAGTTACGTTCAGACTCGGGGCGAGACCCAGTACTTC
D: .; length: 13; V: TRBV4-1; J: TRBJ2-7; size: .; CDR3: CASSQGAGTEQYF; DNA: TGCGCCAGCAGCCAAGGGGCCGGGACCGAGCAGTACTTC
D: .; length: 17; V: TRBV29-1; J: TRBJ2-7; size: .; CDR3: CSVEIGQDGTGSYEQYF; DNA: TGCAGCGTCGAGATCGGGCAGGACGGTACGGGCTCCTACGAGCAGTACTTC
D: .; length: 14; V: TRBV29-1; J: TRBJ1-1; size: .; CDR3: CSVSNHEFALGAFF; DNA: TGCAGCGTCTCTAATCACGAATTCGCTTTGGGGGCTTTCTTT
D: .; length: 15; V: TRBV9; J: TRBJ2-7; size: .; CDR3: CASSPRDRNSYEQYF; DNA: TGTGCCAGCAGCCCCCGGGACCGAAATTCCTACGAGCAGTACTTC
D: .; length: 15; V: TRBV7-8; J: TRBJ2-7; size: .; CDR3: CASSLALGKTYEQYF; DNA: TGTGCCAGCAGCTTAGCGCTTGGGAAGACCTACGAGCAGTACTTC
D: .; length: 16; V: TRBV7-9; J: TRBJ1-2; size: .; CDR3: CASSLALKVARYGYTF; DNA: TGTGCCAGCAGCTTAGCGCTTAAGGTTGCCCGCTATGGCTACACCTTC
D: TRBD1; length: 15; V: TRBV7-9; J: TRBJ2-7; size: .; CDR3: CASSHIGTGSYEQYF; DNA: TGTGCCAGCAGCCACATCGGGACAGGGTCCTACGAGCAGTACTTC
D: TRBD1; length: 16; V: TRBV27; J: TRBJ2-7; size: .; CDR3: CASSSSESGQTYEQYF; DNA: TGTGCCAGCAGTTCCTCCGAATCGGGACAGACCTACGAGCAGTACTTC
D: .; length: 12; V: TRBV7-6; J: TRBJ2-7; size: .; CDR3: CASSSGEAEQYF; DNA: TGTGCCAGCAGCTCGGGCGAAGCCGAGCAGTACTTC
D: .; length: 12; V: TRBV6-5; J: TRBJ1-2; size: .; CDR3: CASRSKVDGYTF; DNA: TGTGCCAGCAGGTCTAAAGTAGATGGCTACACCTTC
D: TRBD1; length: 15; V: TRBV6-5; J: TRBJ1-1; size: .; CDR3: CASSYSGTGGTEAFF; DNA: TGTGCCAGCAGTTACTCCGGGACAGGGGGAACTGAAGCTTTCTTT
D: TRBD1; length: 14; V: TRBV9; J: TRBJ2-5; size: .; CDR3: CASSPRTGLETQYF; DNA: TGTGCCAGCAGCCCCCGGACAGGGCTAGAGACCCAGTACTTC
D: TRBD2; length: 17; V: TRBV7-2; J: TRBJ2-1; size: .; CDR3: CASSPGTSGAYWGEQFF; DNA: TGTGCCAGCAGCCCCGGGACTAGCGGGGCCTATTGGGGTGAGCAGTTCTTC
D: TRBD1; length: 15; V: TRBV18; J: TRBJ2-7; size: .; CDR3: CASSPRDSGTYEQYF; DNA: TGTGCCAGCTCACCCCGGGACAGCGGAACCTACGAGCAGTACTTC
D: .; length: 15; V: TRBV5-8; J: TRBJ2-1; size: .; CDR3: CASSFMRDIYNEQFF; DNA: TGTGCCAGCAGCTTCATGAGGGACATCTACAATGAGCAGTTCTTC
D: .; length: 15; V: TRBV29-1; J: TRBJ2-2; size: .; CDR3: CSVEIPSLSTGELFF; DNA: TGCAGCGTTGAGATCCCCTCCCTGAGCACCGGGGAGCTGTTTTTT
D: .; length: 16; V: TRBV6-5; J: TRBJ2-1; size: .; CDR3: CASSYIESAGRDEQFF; DNA: TGTGCCAGCAGTTACATCGAATCGGCGGGAAGGGATGAGCAGTTCTTC
D: .; length: 14; V: TRBV11-2; J: TRBJ2-3; size: .; CDR3: CASSVRPETDTQYF; DNA: TGTGCCAGCAGCGTTAGACCGGAGACAGATACGCAGTATTTT
D: .; length: 12; V: TRBV28; J: TRBJ1-1; size: .; CDR3: CASSLQGSEAFF; DNA: TGTGCCAGCAGTTTACAGGGTTCTGAAGCTTTCTTT
D: .; length: 11; V: TRBV29-1; J: TRBJ2-7; size: .; CDR3: CSVAQQYEQYF; DNA: TGCAGCGTAGCCCAACAGTACGAGCAGTACTTC
D: .; length: 15; V: TRBV7-7; J: TRBJ2-7; size: .; CDR3: CASSQGEGGSYEQYF; DNA: TGTGCTAGCAGCCAGGGCGAAGGGGGCTCCTACGAGCAGTACTTC
D: .; length: 13; V: TRBV7-6; J: TRBJ2-7; size: .; CDR3: CASSLRGIHEQYF; DNA: TGTGCCAGCAGCTTACGCGGCATCCACGAGCAGTACTTC
D: TRBD1; length: 14; V: TRBV9; J: TRBJ2-5; size: .; CDR3: CASSTGTAQETQYF; DNA: TGTGCCAGCAGCACAGGGACAGCCCAAGAGACCCAGTACTTC
D: .; length: 13; V: TRBV25-1; J: TRBJ2-7; size: .; CDR3: CASSAGRSYEQYF; DNA: TGTGCCAGCAGTGCTGGGCGCTCCTACGAGCAGTACTTC
D: TRBD2; length: 14; V: TRBV28; J: TRBJ2-7; size: .; CDR3: CASRPGLGFYEQYF; DNA: TGTGCCAGCAGACCGGGACTAGGGTTCTACGAGCAGTACTTC
D: .; length: 16; V: TRBV11-2; J: TRBJ2-3; size: .; CDR3: CASSRGAADSTDTQYF; DNA: TGTGCCAGCAGCCGCGGGGCAGCAGATAGCACAGATACGCAGTATTTT
D: .; length: 13; V: TRBV11-1; J: TRBJ2-1; size: .; CDR3: CASSLAGPGTQFF; DNA: TGTGCCAGCAGCTTAGCGGGGCCCGGGACGCAGTTCTTC
D: .; length: 11; V: TRBV11-2; J: TRBJ2-1; size: once; CDR3: CASSLTGEQFF; DNA: TGTGCCAGCAGCTTAACGGGGGAGCAGTTCTTC
D: .; length: 15; V: TRBV9; J: TRBJ2-1; size: .; CDR3: CASSDDGESYNEQFF; DNA: TGTGCCAGCAGCGACGATGGGGAGTCGTACAATGAGCAGTTCTTC
D: .; length: 16; V: TRBV19; J: TRBJ1-5; size: .; CDR3: CASSEQQNLSNQPQHF; DNA: TGTGCCAGTAGTGAGCAACAGAACCTCAGCAATCAGCCCCAGCATTTT
D: .; length: 16; V: TRBV29-1; J: TRBJ2-1; size: .; CDR3: CSAEGSVDSSYNEQFF; DNA: TGCAGCGCCGAAGGGTCCGTTGACAGCTCCTACAATGAGCAGTTCTTC
D: .; length: 13; V: TRBV7-8; J: TRBJ2-7; size: .; CDR3: CASSLPGSFEQYF; DNA: TGTGCCAGCAGCCTACCCGGTTCGTTCGAGCAGTACTTC
D: TRBD1; length: 16; V: TRBV5-1; J: TRBJ1-4; size: once; CDR3: CASSLAQGASNEKLFF; DNA: TGCGCCAGCAGCTTGGCACAGGGGGCGAGTAATGAAAAACTGTTTTTT
D: TRBD1; length: 14; V: TRBV27; J: TRBJ2-7; size: .; CDR3: CASGPLDRDYEQYF; DNA: TGTGCCAGCGGCCCCTTGGACAGGGACTACGAGCAGTACTTC
D: .; length: 15; V: TRBV5-1; J: TRBJ1-5; size: once; CDR3: CASSREGNDNQPQHF; DNA: TGCGCCAGCAGTCGGGAGGGTAATGACAATCAGCCCCAGCATTTT
D: .; length: 17; V: TRBV7-9; J: TRBJ2-1; size: .; CDR3: CASSHTRAAADYNEQFF; DNA: TGTGCCAGCAGCCATACTCGCGCAGCGGCGGATTACAATGAGCAGTTCTTC
D: .; length: 12; V: TRBV29-1; J: TRBJ1-2; size: once; CDR3: CSVLRGDYGYTF; DNA: TGCAGCGTCCTGCGGGGGGACTATGGCTACACCTTC